This TCR beta chain was recorded in a study of blood T cell repertoires in COVID-19. Study details: PBMCs, B-cell-depleted T cells, or T cells were the source of the cDNA or gDNA that made up the material.

V was clipped by 1 base and J by 3 bases; unmatched bases: 3. This CDR3 contains 15 residues. CDR1 is KGHSH, CDR2 LQKENI, per germline. Original handling: Estimation of nucleated cell counts was performed using reference gene primer amplification. Repertoires were generated with immunoSEQ multiplex PCR, while TCRdb's copy carries only in-frame clones and drops some. V and J calls and clone size are those listed in that table; D and trimming were worked out from the DNA. Of roughly 100,000 clones listed, 90% are singletons. What was sequenced was peripheral blood. The receptor was isolated from a man aged 50 to 60 with acute or convalescent COVID-19. J is TRBJ2-7 and V is TRBV18; 10 bases map to TRBD1. The CDR3 here is CASSPLGTGDYEQYF. The CDR3 DNA sequence: TGTGCCAGCTCACCACTGGGGACAGGGGACTACGAGCAGTACTTC.